Below, 10 T cell receptor beta chains from the same sample are listed, as sequenced in a study of blood T cell repertoires in COVID-19. Repertoires were generated with immunoSEQ multiplex PCR, while TCRdb's copy carries only in-frame clones and drops some. The sample includes about 300,000 clones, roughly 91% seen only once; the top ten take approximately 1.8%. Material: peripheral blood. Source of these receptors: a woman in her 30s with COVID-19, enrolled during active disease.

The V call is TRBV18, the J call TRBJ1-2; 11 bases are a match to TRBD1. The CDR3 spans 15 residues. Trimming cost V 3 bases and J 6 bases; bases outside gene matches: 6. CDR1 and CDR2 (germline): KGHSH, LQKENI. As DNA, the CDR3 is TGTGCCAGCTCACCCGGACAGGGGGCAATTAATGGCTACACCTTC. Translating gives CASSPGQGAINGYTF.

The chain uses TRBV13 and TRBJ2-3; D uncertain. Germline V gives CDR1 PRHDT, CDR2 FYEKMQ (reference sequence). CDR3 size: 15 residues. V was trimmed by 4 bases and J by 2 bases, leaving 13 bases between them. The CDR3 reads CASSSSGGFTDTQYF. The CDR3 nucleotides read TGTGCCAGCAGCTCTTCGGGTGGCTTCACAGATACGCAGTATTTT.

The chain employs TRBV27 and TRBJ1-1; D ambiguous. Germline V gene data show CDR1 as MNHEY and CDR2 as SMNVEV (reference sequence). The CDR3 covers 14 residues. Between the trimmed V and J ends, which lost 8 bases and 1 base, there was a span of 14 bases. This CDR3 is CASRWANSNTEAFF. CDR3 DNA sequence: TGTGCCAGCCGATGGGCAAACTCGAACACTGAAGCTTTCTTT.

The CDR3 DNA sequence: TGCAGTGCTAGTAGCAGGGGTCCTAACTATGGCTACACCTTC. Its protein is CSASSRGPNYGYTF. V is TRBV20-1 and J is TRBJ1-2, with D perhaps TRBD1 (6 bases). Germline V gene lookup returns CDR1 DFQATT and CDR2 SNEGSKA (reference sequence). V was pared by 3 bases and J by 0 bases, with 11 bases between. This CDR3 spans 14 amino acids.

This chain joins TRBV3-1 (or the pseudogene TRBV3-2) and TRBJ2-5; D is perhaps TRBD2 (5 bases). The CDR3 covers 15 residues. V lost 4 bases and J lost 5, with 17 bases in between. Germline-derived CDR1 and CDR2 are LGHDT and YNNKEL (reference sequence). The CDR3 bases are TGTGCCAGCAGCCCTCCGGGATACTCCTCGGAGACCCAGTACTTC. Amino acids: CASSPPGYSSETQYF.

V usage is TRBV9 and J usage is TRBJ2-2, with 9 bases matching TRBD2. Per germline, CDR1 SGDLS and CDR2 YYNGEE. The CDR3 has 16 amino acids. V dropped 1 base and J dropped 4; count of bases not matched to a gene: 5. The CDR3 reads CASSVLGGGVTGELFF. CDR3 bases: TGTGCCAGCAGCGTATTAGGCGGGGGGGTCACCGGGGAGCTGTTTTTT.

The CDR3 bases are TGCGCCAGCAGCAGGGGGCCGAGAGAGACCCAGTACTTC. Residues: CASSRGPRETQYF. This chain links TRBV5-1 with TRBJ2-5, with 7 bases identical to TRBD1. This CDR3 is built from 13 residues. CDR1 and CDR2 (germline): SGHRS, YFSETQ. Trimming removed 4 bases from V and 4 bases from J; junction bases left unmatched: 4.

The chain employs TRBV20-1 and TRBJ1-6; D is uncertain. The CDR3 totals 14 residues. CDR1 and CDR2 from the germline V gene are DFQATT and SNEGSKA (reference sequence). Trimming took off 3 bases at V and 11 bases at J, with 17 bases between the two ends. CDR3 loop: CSASPGPESTPLHF. CDR3 nucleotide sequence: TGCAGTGCTAGTCCCGGTCCCGAAAGTACACCCCTCCACTTT.

The rearrangement joins TRBV11-2 to TRBJ2-5; a weak D match, TRBD2 (6 bases). The V end lost 5 bases, the J end lost 5 bases, and 24 bases lay between the germline ends. The CDR3 sequence is 17 residues long. CDR1 SGHAT and CDR2 FQNNGV come from the germline V gene. The CDR3 sequence: CASSRWRVGGGVETQYF. The CDR3 coding sequence is TGTGCCAGCAGCCGCTGGCGGGTCGGGGGTGGTGTGGAGACCCAGTACTTC.

The gene calls are TRBV11-3 and TRBJ2-7; 10 nucleotides align to TRBD1. The CDR3 spans 17 residues. The germline gives CDR1 SGHNT, CDR2 YENEEA. The V and J ends lost 0 bases and 3 bases, in that order; junction bases with no gene match: 8. The CDR3 DNA reads as TGTGCCAGCAGCTTAGACTCCCCGGACAGGGGGAACTACGAGCAGTACTTC. This codes for CASSLDSPDRGNYEQYF.